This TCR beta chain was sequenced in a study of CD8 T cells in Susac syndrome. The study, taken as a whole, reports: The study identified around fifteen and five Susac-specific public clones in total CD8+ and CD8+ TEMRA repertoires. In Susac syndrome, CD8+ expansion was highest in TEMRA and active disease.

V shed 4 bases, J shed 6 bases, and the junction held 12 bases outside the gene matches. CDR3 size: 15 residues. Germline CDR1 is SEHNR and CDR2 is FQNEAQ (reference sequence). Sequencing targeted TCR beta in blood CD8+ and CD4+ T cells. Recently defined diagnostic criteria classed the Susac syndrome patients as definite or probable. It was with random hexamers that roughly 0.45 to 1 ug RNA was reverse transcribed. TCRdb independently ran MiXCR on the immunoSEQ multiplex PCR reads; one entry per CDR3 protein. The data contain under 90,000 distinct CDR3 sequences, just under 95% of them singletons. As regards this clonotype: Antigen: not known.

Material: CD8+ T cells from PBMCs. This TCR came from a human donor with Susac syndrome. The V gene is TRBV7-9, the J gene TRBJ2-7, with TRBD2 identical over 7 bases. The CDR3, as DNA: TGTGCCAGCAGCTACATTGAGGGACTACTTTCCGAGCAGTACTTC. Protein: CASSYIEGLLSEQYF.